Sequencing of this T cell receptor (beta chain) was carried out in a study of blood T cell repertoires in COVID-19. Across the whole study: Samples representing acute and convalescent COVID-19 were sourced from the United States, Italy and Spain.

This table comes from immunoSEQ multiplex PCR, and its TCRdb copy is limited to in-frame clones, with some not included. The table includes 150,000 to 200,000 clones, 80% detected once. The V gene's germline CDR1 is SGDLS and CDR2 YYNGEE. CDR3 length: 16 amino acids. Trimming cost V 3 bases and J 2 bases; bases outside gene matches: 7. The receptor was derived from a man aged 60 to 69 who had been exposed to COVID-19. The chain couples TRBV9 to TRBJ1-5, with 8 bases that match TRBD1. Specimen: PBMCs or T cells enriched from blood (not recorded which). CDR3 residues: CASSASGGAGNQPQHF. In nucleotides, the CDR3 is TGTGCCAGCAGCGCTTCAGGGGGCGCCGGCAATCAGCCCCAGCATTTT. The complete variable domain, with remaining parts taken from reference TRBV9 and TRBJ1-5, reads DSGVTQTPKHLITATGQRVTLRCSPRSGDLSVYWYQQSLDQGLQFLIQYYNGEERAKGNILERFSAQQFPDLHSELNLSSLELGDSALYFCASSASGGAGNQPQHFGDGTRLSIL.